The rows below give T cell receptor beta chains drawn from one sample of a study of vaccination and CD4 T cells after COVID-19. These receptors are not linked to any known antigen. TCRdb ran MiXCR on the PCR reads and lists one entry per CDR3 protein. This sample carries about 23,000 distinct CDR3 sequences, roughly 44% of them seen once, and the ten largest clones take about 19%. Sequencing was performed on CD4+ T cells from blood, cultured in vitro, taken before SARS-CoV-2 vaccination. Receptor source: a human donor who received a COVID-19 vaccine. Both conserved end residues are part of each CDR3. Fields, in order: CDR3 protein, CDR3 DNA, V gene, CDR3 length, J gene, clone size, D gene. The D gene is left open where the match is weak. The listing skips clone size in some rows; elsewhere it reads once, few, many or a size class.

CASSSGGYSNQPQHF | TGTGCCAGCAGCTCAGGGGGGTATAGCAATCAGCCCCAGCATTTT | TRBV7-9 | 15 | TRBJ1-5 | . | TRBD1
CSASLPLGNQPQHF | TGCAGTGCTAGTTTGCCCCTGGGCAATCAGCCCCAGCATTTT | TRBV20-1 | 14 | TRBJ1-5 | few | .
CATSRDAGAMNSPLHF | TGTGCCACCAGCAGAGATGCCGGGGCTATGAATTCACCCCTCCACTTT | TRBV15 | 16 | TRBJ1-6 | . | .
CASNRRVTTDTQYF | TGTGCCAGCAACAGACGGGTAACCACAGATACGCAGTATTTT | TRBV21-1 | 14 | TRBJ2-3 | . | .
CASRDRGRTDTQYF | TGTGCCAGTAGGGACAGGGGCCGCACAGATACGCAGTATTTT | TRBV6-1 | 14 | TRBJ2-3 | few | TRBD1
CASKRIGTAQETQYF | TGCGCCAGTAAAAGAATTGGGACAGCTCAAGAGACCCAGTACTTC | TRBV5-1 | 15 | TRBJ2-5 | . | TRBD1
CASSPRTGYGYTF | TGTGCCAGCAGCCCCCGGACAGGGTATGGCTACACCTTC | TRBV11-3 | 13 | TRBJ1-2 | . | TRBD1
CATSRGTSGSYEQYF | TGTGCCACCAGCAGGGGGACTAGCGGATCCTACGAGCAGTACTTC | TRBV15 | 15 | TRBJ2-7 | . | TRBD2
CASTWTGGWYKSGYTF | TGCGCCAGCACCTGGACAGGGGGCTGGTATAAGAGTGGCTACACCTTC | TRBV23-1 | 16 | TRBJ1-2 | few | TRBD1
CASSMTGGNTQYF | TGTGCCAGCAGCATGACGGGGGGCAATACGCAGTATTTT | TRBV6-1 | 13 | TRBJ2-3 | . | .
CASSLDGQAEAFF | TGTGCCAGCAGCTTAGACGGGCAGGCTGAAGCTTTCTTT | TRBV7-9 | 13 | TRBJ1-1 | . | .
CASSLGRGSNTEAFF | TGTGCCAGCAGTTTAGGGCGGGGCTCGAACACTGAAGCTTTCTTT | TRBV27 | 15 | TRBJ1-1 | . | .
CATSDPARDLGTDTQYF | TGTGCCACCAGTGACCCCGCCCGGGACCTCGGCACAGATACGCAGTATTTT | TRBV24-1 | 17 | TRBJ2-3 | few | .
CASSLPGQGIYGYTF | TGTGCCAGCAGCTTACCAGGACAGGGGATTTATGGCTACACCTTC | TRBV5-3 | 15 | TRBJ1-2 | . | TRBD1
CASRLGWGGGTEAFF | TGTGCCAGCAGGCTAGGCTGGGGGGGCGGTACTGAAGCTTTCTTT | TRBV6-1 | 15 | TRBJ1-1 | . | .